This is a list of T cell receptor beta chains from one sample in a study of vaccination and CD4 T cells after COVID-19. TCRdb re-analysed the PCR reads in MiXCR, keeping a single row per CDR3 protein. This table holds roughly 5,000 distinct CDR3 sequences, around three fifths found once. For these receptors, no antigen is known. Sequencing input: CD4+ T cells from blood, cultured in vitro. These receptors were taken from a human donor in good health. CDR3s include the opening cysteine and the closing phenylalanine or tryptophan. The order of the fields is D gene, V gene, J gene, clone size, CDR3 protein, CDR3 DNA. The D gene is left open where the match is weak. A clone size is listed for some rows: how often the clone was seen (once, few, many), or a class if it is expanded.

>-|TRBV6-5|TRBJ1-2|few
CASSYRRDLVYGYTF
TGTGCCAGCAGTTACCGCCGGGACTTGGTCTATGGCTACACCTTC
>-|TRBV19|TRBJ1-1|-
CASRNGVNTEAFF
TGTGCCAGTAGAAATGGGGTGAACACTGAAGCTTTCTTT
>TRBD2|TRBV27|TRBJ2-7|-
CASSPPGTSGVRQYF
TGTGCCAGCAGCCCCCCCGGGACTAGCGGAGTTAGGCAGTACTTC
>-|TRBV7-7|TRBJ2-5|-
CASSWDLQETQYF
TGTGCCAGCAGCTGGGATCTACAAGAGACCCAGTACTTC
>-|TRBV20-1|TRBJ1-5|few
CSATWAGHNQPQHF
TGCAGTGCTACCTGGGCAGGGCATAATCAGCCCCAGCATTTT
>-|TRBV6-5|TRBJ1-5|few
CASSYEGNQPQHF
TGTGCCAGCAGTTACGAGGGTAATCAGCCCCAGCATTTT
>-|TRBV27|TRBJ1-5|few
CASSAGTGRGQPQHF
TGTGCCAGCAGTGCGGGAACGGGACGTGGCCAGCCCCAGCATTTT
>-|TRBV11-2|TRBJ2-7|-
CASSFITGPYEQYF
TGTGCCAGCAGCTTTATAACAGGGCCCTACGAGCAGTACTTC
>TRBD1|TRBV29-1|TRBJ1-2|few
CSVRGQGSGYTF
TGCAGCGTGAGGGGACAGGGCTCTGGCTACACCTTC
>-|TRBV7-2|TRBJ1-3|-
CASTPKRGGGNTIYF
TGTGCCAGCACCCCTAAACGGGGTGGTGGAAACACCATATATTTT
>-|TRBV12-3/TRBV12-4|TRBJ2-1|-
CASSPQRLGIDEQFF
TGTGCCAGCAGTCCCCAGCGCCTAGGAATCGATGAGCAGTTCTTC
>TRBD1|TRBV20-1|TRBJ1-1|-
CSASPGQGPLEAFF
TGCAGTGCTAGCCCCGGACAGGGCCCATTAGAAGCTTTCTTT
>-|TRBV7-8|TRBJ1-2|few
CASSSQGQPMGYTF
TGTGCCAGCAGCTCACAAGGACAACCTATGGGCTACACCTTC
>-|TRBV20-1|TRBJ2-5|-
CSASPRGAYQETQYF
TGCAGTGCTAGTCCGAGGGGGGCGTACCAAGAGACCCAGTACTTC
>TRBD1|TRBV6-2/TRBV6-3|TRBJ1-1|-
CASSYPRTGMNTEAFF
TGTGCCAGCAGTTACCCGCGGACAGGCATGAACACTGAAGCTTTCTTT
>-|TRBV28|TRBJ1-2|few
CASSFEGRPGYTF
TGTGCCAGCAGTTTTGAAGGGCGTCCTGGCTACACCTTC
>TRBD2|TRBV20-1|TRBJ2-6|-
CSARGLAGGAGANVLTF
TGCAGTGCTAGGGGACTAGCGGGAGGGGCTGGGGCCAACGTCCTGACTTTC
>TRBD1|TRBV15|TRBJ1-2|few
CATSRDSLDRVGGYTF
TGTGCCACCAGCAGAGATTCCCTTGACAGGGTCGGCGGCTACACCTTC